One and the same sample provided the 10 T cell receptor beta chains below, sequenced in a study of CD8 T cells in ankylosing spondylitis. TCRdb re-called the 5' RACE reads with MiXCR, one entry per CDR3 protein. The top ten hold about 15% of the sample, which has some 150,000 distinct CDR3 sequences, roughly 44% seen once. Specimen: synovial fluid, either unsorted or a sorted T cell fraction (not recorded which). All receptors come from a male donor with ankylosing spondylitis.

This chain links TRBV7-3 with TRBJ2-1, with a tentative D call TRBD2 (6 bases). The V and J ends lost 2 bases and 4 bases respectively, with 15 bases between them. Germline V gives CDR1 SGHTA, CDR2 FQGTGA. The CDR3 is 16 amino acids. Written as DNA, the CDR3 is TGTGCCAGCAGCTTATTGCGTCTAGCGACGTACAATGAGCAGTTCTTC. Translated, it gives CASSLLRLATYNEQFF.

V gene TRBV7-6 combines with J gene TRBJ1-1; 10 bases match TRBD1. V shed 0 bases, J shed 4 bases, and the junction held 8 bases outside the gene matches. The CDR3 has 17 amino acids. Germline V gene lookup returns CDR1 SGHVS and CDR2 FNYEAQ. The DNA for the CDR3 is TGTGCCAGCAGCTTAGCCCCTGACAGGGGGCTGGGCACTGAAGCTTTCTTT. Its protein is CASSLAPDRGLGTEAFF.

This chain joins TRBV29-1 and TRBJ2-4, with TRBD1 identical over 7 bases. Germline V gene data show CDR1 as SQVTM and CDR2 as ANQGSEA. The CDR3 consists of 13 residues. The trim removed 7 bases at V and 4 bases at J, leaving 7 bases unmatched. In nucleotides, the CDR3 is TGCAGCGCCAGGACAGGAATTAAAAACATTCAGTACTTC. Its protein is CSARTGIKNIQYF.

The J gene is TRBJ2-2, the V gene TRBV12-3 or TRBV12-4; 7 positions match TRBD1. V dropped 4 bases and J dropped 2; count of bases not matched to a gene: 4. This CDR3 has 15 amino acids. The CDR3 is CASSWGTANTGELFF. For the CDR3, the DNA is TGTGCCAGCAGTTGGGGGACAGCCAACACCGGGGAGCTGTTTTTT.

The chain recombines TRBV12-3 or TRBV12-4 with TRBJ1-2; no definite D call. V was shortened by 1 base and J by 0 bases, with 12 bases between the two germline ends. This CDR3 has 16 residues. The CDR3 DNA sequence: TGTGCCAGCAGTTTAGGGCTTCAGTTCGCTAACTATGGCTACACCTTC. Translating gives CASSLGLQFANYGYTF.

On this clonotype itself: A read error is possible here, since a much larger clone lies one base away. The chain links TRBV13 to TRBJ2-2, with 7 bases fitting TRBD2. Germline V gene sequence: CDR1 PRHDT, CDR2 FYEKMQ (reference sequence). Losses at the gene ends were 3 bases for V and 1 base for J; bases not matched to a gene: 2. This CDR3 contains 15 residues. The CDR3 here is CASSFASGNTGELFF. DNA for the CDR3: TGTGCCAGCAGCTTTGCTAGCGGGAACACCGGGGAGCTGTTTTTT.

The rearrangement links TRBV20-1 to TRBJ2-7; 10 bases are a match to TRBD2. Germline CDR1 reads DFQATT; CDR2 reads SNEGSKA (reference sequence). The length of the CDR3 is 13 residues. With 6 bases clipped from V and 1 base from J, the junction kept 3 bases outside the gene matches. This CDR3 reads CSAPAGGSYEQYF. The CDR3 region has the DNA TGCAGTGCCCCAGCGGGGGGGTCCTACGAGCAGTACTTC.

The chain links TRBV28 to TRBJ2-7; 8 positions agree with TRBD2. Looked up from germline, CDR1 is MDHEN and CDR2 is SYDVKM. The CDR3 contains 16 residues. V was clipped by 3 bases and J by 2 bases; unmatched bases: 9. This CDR3 reads CASSFGFVAGPYEQYF. The CDR3 DNA reads TGTGCCAGCAGTTTCGGGTTCGTAGCGGGGCCCTACGAGCAGTACTTC.

This clonotype was observed many times. V is TRBV27 and J is TRBJ2-2; 9 bases match TRBD2. The germline gives CDR1 MNHEY, CDR2 SMNVEV (reference sequence). The CDR3 sequence is 15 residues long. V dropped 3 bases and J dropped 5; count of bases not matched to a gene: 4. CDR3 sequence reads: CASSFLAGDTGELFF. CDR3 DNA: TGTGCCAGCAGTTTCTTAGCGGGAGATACCGGGGAGCTGTTTTTT.

This clonotype showed up just a few times. V gene TRBV20-1 combines with J gene TRBJ2-7; D possibly corresponds to TRBD1 (6 bases). V was clipped by 6 bases and J by 5 bases, with 23 bases between them. CDR3 length equals 15 residues. CDR1 and CDR2 (germline): DFQATT, SNEGSKA (reference sequence). The CDR3 DNA reads TGCAGTGCCTCCGAACAGGGAATTCTCCAGGACGAGCAGTACTTC. As protein: CSASEQGILQDEQYF.